These 32 T cell receptor beta chains were all obtained from the same sample, sequenced in a study of blood T cell repertoires in COVID-19. Using immunoSEQ multiplex PCR, the repertoire was profiled, and TCRdb retains in-frame clones only, with some absent. The data contain around 120,000 clones, 70% to 90% of them singletons. Specimen: peripheral blood. These TCRs come from a human donor in a cohort sampled during active COVID-19.

V usage is TRBV7-2 and J usage is TRBJ2-5; 8 bases line up with TRBD2. Germline lookup yields CDR1 SGHTA and CDR2 FQGNSA. This CDR3 is built from 16 residues. With V trimmed by 2 bases and J by 4 bases, 9 bases remained unmatched. The CDR3 bases are TGTGCCAGCAGCTTAAGAATCGGGGGGGCCTTAGAGACCCAGTACTTC. Translating gives CASSLRIGGALETQYF.

The chain is built from TRBV7-2 and TRBJ2-1; perhaps TRBD2 as D (6 bases). V dropped 5 bases and J dropped 2 bases, with 13 bases sitting between them. Germline V CDR1 and CDR2: SGHTA, FQGNSA. CDR3 length: 15 amino acids. The CDR3 bases are TGTGCCAGCAGCCGGGACTCCCCCGCCTACAATGAGCAGTTCTTC. Its translation is CASSRDSPAYNEQFF.

The rearrangement uses TRBV5-1 and TRBJ1-1; possible D gene TRBD1, 6 bases. Germline CDR1 reads SGHRS; CDR2 reads YFSETQ. This CDR3 spans 16 amino acids. V was clipped by 2 bases and J by 1 base, with 15 bases between them. CDR3 nucleotides: TGCGCCAGCAGCTTAGGGGGGACTATGAAGAACACTGAAGCTTTCTTT. Translating it yields CASSLGGTMKNTEAFF.

The rearrangement uses TRBV7-2 and TRBJ2-1; 7 bases align to TRBD2. Germline V gene data show CDR1 as SGHTA and CDR2 as FQGNSA. Losses at the gene ends were 1 base for V and 8 bases for J; bases not matched to a gene: 2. The CDR3 spans 13 residues. CDR3 amino acids: CASSLEREDEQFF. Here the CDR3 DNA reads TGTGCCAGCAGCTTAGAGCGGGAAGATGAGCAGTTCTTC.

This clone was counted once. The chain links TRBV6-5 to TRBJ2-7, with D tentatively TRBD2 (5 bases). CDR3 length: 12 amino acids. In germline, CDR1 is MNHEY, CDR2 SVGAGI. The V end lost 4 bases, the J end lost 11 bases, and 15 bases lay between the germline ends. CDR3 in amino acids: CASSSDRLGEYF. DNA for the CDR3: TGTGCCAGCAGTTCCGACCGTCTCGGGGAGTACTTC.

This clone was seen a single time. Different DNA sequences within this sample yield the same CDR3. The genes are TRBV5-1 and TRBJ1-1, with TRBD1 identical over 8 bases. The CDR3 covers 13 residues. From germline, CDR1 is SGHRS and CDR2 YFSETQ. V lost 0 bases to trimming and J lost 5 bases; unmatched junction nucleotides: 0. The CDR3, as DNA: TGCGCCAGCAGCTTGGGGACAGGGACTGAAGCTTTCTTT. It encodes CASSLGTGTEAFF.

The V call is TRBV6-5, the J call TRBJ1-1, with a possible D match to TRBD1 (5 bases). Germline CDR1 and CDR2: MNHEY and SVGAGI. The CDR3 runs to 15 residues. V was shortened by 6 bases and J by 0 bases, with 14 bases between the two germline ends. The CDR3 sequence: CASSSGGFMNTEAFF. CDR3 sequence (DNA): TGTGCCAGCAGCTCGGGGGGGTTCATGAACACTGAAGCTTTCTTT.

The J gene is TRBJ1-1, the V gene TRBV3-1 (or the pseudogene TRBV3-2), with 7 bases fitting TRBD1. V shed 4 bases and J 5 bases; nucleotides not matched to a gene: 10. This CDR3 comprises 15 residues. Per germline, CDR1 LGHDT and CDR2 YNNKEL (reference sequence). CDR3 nucleotide sequence: TGTGCCAGCAGCCTAGGTCAGGGACAGAATACTGAAGCTTTCTTT. This gives the protein CASSLGQGQNTEAFF.

The genes are TRBV7-9 and TRBJ1-3; 8 positions agree with TRBD1. The length of the CDR3 is 14 residues. The germline CDR1 and CDR2 sequences are SEHNR and FQNEAQ (reference sequence). The V and J ends lost 5 bases and 2 bases, in that order; junction bases with no gene match: 2. CDR3 DNA: TGTGCCAGCAGCCCGGACAGGGCTGGAAACACCATATATTTT. It yields the protein CASSPDRAGNTIYF.

This clone was picked up one time. The chain uses TRBV28 and TRBJ1-4, with D maybe TRBD1 (6 bases). In germline, CDR1 is MDHEN, CDR2 SYDVKM. This CDR3 spans 18 amino acids. The V and J ends lost 6 bases and 3 bases respectively, with 23 bases between them. The CDR3 protein is CASRRPPNRVGANEKLFF. CDR3 nucleotide sequence: TGTGCCAGCAGACGCCCTCCTAACAGGGTAGGGGCTAATGAAAAACTGTTTTTT.

The chain employs TRBV6-5 and TRBJ2-3; TRBD2 is a possible D gene (7 bases). Germline V gene data show CDR1 as MNHEY and CDR2 as SVGAGI. This CDR3 region has 15 residues. The germline V and J ends were trimmed by 5 bases and 5 bases, with 17 bases remaining between them. The CDR3 loop reads CASSLGGGAQDTQYF. The CDR3 DNA sequence: TGTGCCAGCAGTCTAGGAGGGGGGGCGCAAGATACGCAGTATTTT.

V and J are TRBV28 and TRBJ2-1, with TRBD2 as a possible D gene (6 bases). The V end lost 5 bases, the J end lost 6 bases, and 14 bases lay between the germline ends. From germline, CDR1 is MDHEN and CDR2 SYDVKM. There are 14 residues in the CDR3. CDR3 nucleotide sequence: TGTGCCAGCAGTCGGGGGACCTCCCTCAATGAGCAGTTCTTC. Its protein is CASSRGTSLNEQFF.

This sequence joins TRBV6-5 and TRBJ2-5; possibly TRBD1 for D (6 bases). Per germline, CDR1 MNHEY and CDR2 SVGAGI. This CDR3 spans 13 amino acids. The V gene lost 4 bases and the J gene lost 3 bases, with 9 bases spanning the gap. CDR3 nucleotide sequence: TGTGCCAGCAGTTCAAGGACAGAAGAGACCCAGTACTTC. It specifies CASSSRTEETQYF.

The chain combines TRBV7-3 with TRBJ2-3; D ambiguous. From germline, CDR1 is SGHTA and CDR2 FQGTGA. This CDR3 is 14 amino acids long. The V and J ends lost 2 bases and 2 bases respectively, with 8 bases between them. The CDR3 DNA sequence: TGTGCCAGCAGCTTAGGTGGGCTCACAGATACGCAGTATTTT. Its translation is CASSLGGLTDTQYF. Full variable domain (remainder filled in from reference TRBV7-3 and TRBJ2-3): GAGVSQTPSNKVTEKGKYVELRCDPISGHTALYWYRQSLGQGPEFLIYFQGTGAADDSGLPNDRFFAVRPEGSVSTLKIQRTERGDSAVYLCASSLGGLTDTQYFGPGTRLTVL.

The chain recombines TRBV4-1 with TRBJ1-6, with D possibly being TRBD1 (5 bases). The V and J ends lost 0 bases and 0 bases respectively, with 9 bases between them. CDR3 length equals 17 residues. CDR1 and CDR2 (germline): MGHRA, YSYEKL. The CDR3 reads CASSQEGDSSYNSPLHF. The CDR3 coding sequence is TGCGCCAGCAGCCAAGAAGGCGACAGCTCCTATAATTCACCCCTCCACTTT.

About this clone: The same CDR3 is also encoded by other DNA sequences in this sample. This chain joins TRBV30 and TRBJ2-2; D is unresolved. The germline V gene has CDR1 GTSNPN and CDR2 SVGIG (reference sequence). The V gene lost 4 bases and the J gene lost 2 bases, with 5 bases spanning the gap. CDR3 length: 12 amino acids. The CDR3 nucleotides are TGTGCCTGGACAGTAAACACCGGGGAGCTGTTTTTT. Encoded protein: CAWTVNTGELFF.

This clone came up once. The genes are TRBV27 and TRBJ1-6; D is ambiguous. The germline V gene encodes CDR1 MNHEY and CDR2 SMNVEV (reference sequence). The V gene lost 7 bases and the J gene lost 5 bases, with 12 bases spanning the gap. This CDR3 contains 14 residues. The CDR3 sequence: CASTDSVDNSPLHF. The CDR3 DNA sequence: TGTGCCAGCACAGACTCTGTTGATAATTCACCCCTCCACTTT.

The chain joins TRBV5-1 to TRBJ2-7; perhaps TRBD1 as D (7 bases). Germline values: CDR1 SGHRS, CDR2 YFSETQ. The CDR3 contains 14 residues. Deletions cut 0 bases from V and 7 bases from J, with 14 bases between. CDR3 protein: CASSLGQGGREQYF. The CDR3 coding sequence is TGCGCCAGCAGCTTGGGACAGGGAGGCAGGGAGCAGTACTTC.

The chain joins TRBV10-3 to TRBJ1-2; 10 positions match TRBD1. The germline gives CDR1 ENHRY, CDR2 SYGVKD. V shed 4 bases and J 7 bases; nucleotides not matched to a gene: 6. CDR3 length equals 14 residues. CDR3 in amino acids: CAISAPRTGGGYTF. The DNA for the CDR3 is TGTGCCATCAGTGCCCCGCGGACAGGGGGTGGCTACACCTTC.

V gene TRBV19 combines with J gene TRBJ1-3, with D hard to call. The V gene's germline CDR1 is LNHDA and CDR2 SQIVND (reference sequence). The CDR3 length is 13 residues. V lost 7 bases and J 4 bases, leaving 11 bases between the germline ends. The CDR3 sequence is CASNREPGNTIYF. CDR3 DNA sequence: TGTGCCAGTAATCGGGAGCCAGGAAACACCATATATTTT.

There are a few counts of this clone. The chain recombines TRBV4-1 with TRBJ2-7; TRBD2 is a possible D gene (5 bases). CDR3 length equals 16 residues. Germline values: CDR1 MGHRA, CDR2 YSYEKL. Trimming cost V 0 bases and J 2 bases, with 14 bases left between them. CDR3 sequence reads: CASSQERSGAAYEQYF. CDR3 bases: TGCGCCAGCAGCCAAGAAAGGTCAGGAGCGGCCTACGAGCAGTACTTC.

This clone was seen a handful of times. CDR3 in amino acids: CASEGAGELFF. As DNA, the CDR3 is TGTGCCAGCGAGGGGGCCGGGGAGCTGTTTTTT. The chain employs TRBV7-2 and TRBJ2-2; D might be TRBD1 (6 bases). Between the trimmed V and J ends, which lost 8 bases and 6 bases, there was a span of 7 bases. Per germline, CDR1 SGHTA and CDR2 FQGNSA. CDR3 length: 11 residues.

V and J are TRBV28 and TRBJ1-3; D is possibly TRBD1 (5 bases). This CDR3 spans 13 amino acids. Trimming stripped 3 bases from V and 3 bases from J, with 6 bases between. CDR1 and CDR2 from the germline V gene are MDHEN and SYDVKM. CDR3 loop: CASSFTGGNTIYF. CDR3 in DNA: TGTGCCAGCAGTTTTACAGGTGGAAACACCATATATTTT.

This chain joins TRBV6-5 and TRBJ1-2, with 9 bases that match TRBD1. CDR1 is MNHEY and CDR2 is SVGAGI in the germline V gene. J lost 5 bases, V lost 10 bases, and 8 bases had no gene match. The CDR3 runs 13 residues. CDR3 loop: CAIRGTGRYGYTF. The CDR3, as DNA: TGTGCCATCCGAGGGACAGGGCGGTATGGCTACACCTTC.

Only one count was recorded for this clone. The chain links TRBV15 to TRBJ2-5; 11 nucleotides line up with TRBD2. This CDR3 has 16 residues. J was trimmed by 3 bases and V by 3 bases; bases with no gene match: 6. Germline V gene sequence: CDR1 LNHNV, CDR2 YYDKDF (reference sequence). The CDR3 reads CATSRHRGLAEETQYF. CDR3 nucleotide sequence: TGTGCCACCAGCAGGCACAGGGGACTAGCGGAAGAGACCCAGTACTTC.

The rearrangement links TRBV2 to TRBJ2-2; D not resolved. CDR3 length: 14 residues. The ends were cut back, 6 bases at V and 1 base at J, with 9 bases in the middle. Looked up from germline, CDR1 is SNHLY and CDR2 is FYNNEI. The CDR3 spells CASSSNRNTGELFF. In DNA form, the CDR3 reads TGTGCCAGCAGCTCGAACAGGAACACCGGGGAGCTGTTTTTT.

J is TRBJ2-7 and V is TRBV6-6; weak D call: TRBD1 (6 bases). With 5 bases removed from V and 1 base from J, the gap between germline ends came to 12 bases. Germline lookup yields CDR1 MNHNY and CDR2 SVGAGI (reference sequence). This CDR3 contains 14 residues. The chain's CDR3 is CASSNQGFSYEQYF. The CDR3 DNA sequence: TGTGCCAGCAGTAACCAGGGGTTTTCCTACGAGCAGTACTTC.

The genes are TRBV19 and TRBJ1-1; a weak D match, TRBD1 (5 bases). From germline, CDR1 is LNHDA and CDR2 SQIVND (reference sequence). The CDR3 is made up of 13 amino acids. With 6 bases removed from V and 1 base from J, the gap between germline ends came to 9 bases. CDR3 region: CASRPQGNTEAFF. DNA for the CDR3: TGTGCCAGTAGGCCCCAGGGGAACACTGAAGCTTTCTTT.

The rearrangement uses TRBV5-1 and TRBJ1-1; 11 bases map to TRBD1. V trimming: 7 bases; J trimming: 10 bases; junction bases outside the gene matches: 9. This CDR3 is built from 13 residues. Germline lookup yields CDR1 SGHRS and CDR2 YFSETQ. CDR3 bases: TGCGCCAGCGCCGAGGGACAGGGGGAGGGAGCTTTCTTT. Amino acids: CASAEGQGEGAFF.

The rearrangement uses TRBV5-5 and TRBJ1-1, with 7 bases aligning to TRBD1. Germline loops: CDR1 SGHKS, CDR2 YYEKEE (reference sequence). The CDR3 has 14 residues. After removal of 4 bases from V and 0 bases from J, the junction contained 3 bases not matched to a gene. CDR3 in amino acids: CASSPDRVNTEAFF. The CDR3 DNA is TGTGCCAGCAGCCCTGACAGGGTGAACACTGAAGCTTTCTTT.

The chain has TRBV25-1 and TRBJ2-7, with 15 bases aligning to TRBD2. J gave up 4 bases and V 4 bases, and 2 bases lay outside the gene matches. Germline CDR1 reads MGHDK; CDR2 reads SYGVNS. CDR3 length: 15 amino acids. CDR3 protein: CASSGGLAGGYEQYF. The CDR3 DNA reads TGTGCCAGCAGTGGGGGACTAGCGGGAGGATACGAGCAGTACTTC.

The CDR3 here is CASSQQGKTEAFF. The DNA for the CDR3 is TGCGCCAGCAGCCAACAGGGGAAGACTGAAGCTTTCTTT. The chain is built from TRBV5-1 and TRBJ1-1, with 7 bases aligning to TRBD1. The CDR3 is made up of 13 amino acids. Germline CDR1 SGHRS, CDR2 YFSETQ. Unmatched junction bases numbered 5, after V lost 4 bases and J lost 5 bases.